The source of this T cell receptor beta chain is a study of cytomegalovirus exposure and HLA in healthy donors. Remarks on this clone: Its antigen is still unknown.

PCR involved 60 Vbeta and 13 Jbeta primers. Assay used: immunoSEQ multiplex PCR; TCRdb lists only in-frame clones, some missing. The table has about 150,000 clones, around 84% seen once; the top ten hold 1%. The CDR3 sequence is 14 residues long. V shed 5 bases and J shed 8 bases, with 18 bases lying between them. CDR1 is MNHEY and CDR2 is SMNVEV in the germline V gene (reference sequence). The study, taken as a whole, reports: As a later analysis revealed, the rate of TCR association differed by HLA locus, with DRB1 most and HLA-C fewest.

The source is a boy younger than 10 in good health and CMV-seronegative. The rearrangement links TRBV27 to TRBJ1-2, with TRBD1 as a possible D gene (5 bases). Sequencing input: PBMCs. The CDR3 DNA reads TGTGCCAGCAGTGTTGGGGCAGCCAATCGGGGCTACACCTTC. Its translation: CASSVGAANRGYTF.